The 9 T cell receptor beta chains presented below share a single source sample, sequenced in a study of cytomegalovirus exposure and HLA in healthy donors. The PCR contained 60 Vbeta and 13 Jbeta primers. Method: immunoSEQ multiplex PCR; TCRdb's copy keeps in-frame clones and lacks some. Its listing shows 70,000 or so clones. The sequenced sample was PBMCs. The receptor set was obtained from a boy younger than 18 in good health and CMV-seronegative.

Note on this clone: This sample also contains other DNA sequences that code for the same CDR3. V gene TRBV10-3 combines with J gene TRBJ2-2; TRBD1 agrees at 10 bases. This CDR3 has 14 amino acids. Germline CDR1 and CDR2: ENHRY and SYGVKD. Trimming took 4 bases from V and 5 from J; bases not matched to a gene: 1. The CDR3 protein is CAISGTGGTGELFF. DNA for the CDR3: TGTGCCATCAGTGGGACAGGGGGTACCGGGGAGCTGTTTTTT.

This rearrangement joins TRBV18 to TRBJ1-1; 8 bases align to TRBD1. V trimming: 0 bases; J trimming: 1 base; junction bases outside the gene matches: 10. This CDR3 is built from 18 residues. Germline CDR1 KGHSH, CDR2 LQKENI. As DNA, the CDR3 is TGTGCCAGCTCACCACCGTGGGGACAGGTTAAGGCGAACACTGAAGCTTTCTTT. It codes for CASSPPWGQVKANTEAFF.

The chain has TRBV7-9 and TRBJ2-7; D is undetermined. Germline V gives CDR1 SEHNR, CDR2 FQNEAQ (reference sequence). CDR3 length equals 14 residues. With 4 bases removed from V and 2 bases from J, the gap between germline ends came to 12 bases. The CDR3 here is CASSWMNSAYEQYF. Written as DNA, the CDR3 is TGTGCCAGCAGCTGGATGAACAGTGCCTACGAGCAGTACTTC.

The chain couples TRBV9 to TRBJ2-3; a possible D gene is TRBD2 (6 bases). The V gene lost 4 bases and the J gene lost 5 bases, with 20 bases spanning the gap. Germline CDR1 SGDLS, CDR2 YYNGEE. The CDR3 covers 16 residues. The CDR3 loop reads CASSPLLAGPGDTQYF. The CDR3 bases are TGTGCCAGCAGCCCCCTTTTGGCGGGGCCTGGAGATACGCAGTATTTT. The entire variable domain, with the rest obtained from reference TRBV9 and TRBJ2-3, is as follows: DSGVTQTPKHLITATGQRVTLRCSPRSGDLSVYWYQQSLDQGLQFLIQYYNGEERAKGNILERFSAQQFPDLHSELNLSSLELGDSALYFCASSPLLAGPGDTQYFGPGTRLTVL.

V and J are TRBV7-8 and TRBJ2-1; D may be TRBD2 (6 bases). Germline V CDR1 and CDR2: SGHVS, FQNEAQ. V was shortened by 2 bases and J by 9 bases, with 11 bases between the two germline ends. CDR3 size: 13 residues. The CDR3 DNA sequence: TGTGCCAGCAGCTTACTCCTCGGGGGTGAGCAGTTCTTC. This encodes CASSLLLGGEQFF.

V is TRBV5-1 and J is TRBJ2-2; a possible D gene is TRBD1 (6 bases). V gave up 2 bases and J gave up 5 bases, with 7 bases separating them. CDR1 is SGHRS and CDR2 is YFSETQ in the germline V gene. CDR3 length equals 13 residues. The CDR3 region has the DNA TGCGCCAGCAGCTTACAGGGTACCGGGGAGCTGTTTTTT. It encodes CASSLQGTGELFF.

V gene TRBV9 combines with J gene TRBJ2-5; 9 bases match TRBD1. The CDR3 sequence is 13 residues long. Trimming took 2 bases from V and 9 from J; bases not matched to a gene: 5. Per the germline V gene, CDR1 is SGDLS and CDR2 is YYNGEE. CDR3 amino acids: CASSVAGQGSQYF. CDR3 nucleotide sequence: TGTGCCAGCAGCGTTGCGGGACAGGGCTCCCAGTACTTC.

The gene calls are TRBV19 and TRBJ1-1; D unresolved. The germline CDR1 and CDR2 sequences are LNHDA and SQIVND (reference sequence). The V gene lost 4 bases and the J gene lost 3 bases, with 6 bases spanning the gap. The CDR3 totals 12 residues. This chain's CDR3 is CASSRGYTEAFF. The CDR3 DNA sequence: TGTGCCAGTAGTAGAGGATACACTGAAGCTTTCTTT.

V and J are TRBV19 and TRBJ1-5; D unresolved. V was shortened by 1 base and J by 6 bases, with 13 bases between the two germline ends. Germline V gives CDR1 LNHDA, CDR2 SQIVND (reference sequence). The CDR3 covers 15 residues. The CDR3: CASSIAGFEGQPQHF. DNA of the CDR3: TGTGCCAGTAGTATAGCGGGGTTCGAGGGTCAGCCCCAGCATTTT.